The TCR beta chain under discussion was sequenced for a study of shared clonotypes between healthy human individuals. Study details: In total, the donors were a couple of women and a few men aged 18 to 49.

Naive CD8 cells comprised CD45RO-negative, CCR7-positively selected cells, excluding terminally differentiated effector memory CD45RA+ cells. All donors were healthy HIV-negative adults lacking recent acute infections or vaccinations. This CDR3 is 13 amino acids long. Germline V gives CDR1 SGHVS, CDR2 FNYEAQ. V dropped 3 bases and J dropped 5; count of bases not matched to a gene: 3. The material for each subset, its genomic DNA, was split evenly across several immunoSEQ plates. Only in-frame clones appear in the TCRdb table, and some are missing; sequencing was by immunoSEQ multiplex PCR. The table lists approximately 1.9 million clones, 90% to 95% of them singletons.

The J gene is TRBJ1-2, the V gene TRBV7-6; 7 bases fit TRBD1. Sequenced: naive CD8+ T cells from PBMCs. This TCR came from a man between 18 and 35 years old in good health. Some clones in this sample may be carry-over from other donors' samples. As DNA, the CDR3 is TGTGCCAGCAGCTTCGGGACAGAGTATGGCTACACCTTC. It codes for CASSFGTEYGYTF.